Below, one T cell receptor beta chain is given with its context. Its antigen is as yet unknown. These data originate in a study of T cells in Graves' hyperthyroidism and ophthalmopathy. An absence of ophthalmopathy progression within 18 months meant stable Graves' hyperthyroidism. Patients between 18 and 65 years old had hyperthyroidism, newly diagnosed and lasting under 2 months. It was RNA transcripts that yielded the amplified TCR beta CDR3 regions. Initially, a first-round RT-PCR of the TCR CDR3 employed the HTBI primer set. From the multiplex PCR reads, TCRdb called clonotypes with MiXCR, one entry per CDR3 protein. There are over 550,000 distinct CDR3 sequences in the sample; over 15% occur only once, and approximately 20% lies in the top ten. Trimming took 6 bases from V and 7 from J, leaving 13 bases between them. The CDR3 totals 13 residues. Germline CDR1 reads SGHTA; CDR2 reads FQGNSA. Study observations and caveats: A model of 13 V-J pairs discriminated ophthalmopathy from stable hyperthyroidism.

V and J are TRBV7-2 and TRBJ1-5; D may be TRBD1 (6 bases). The sample taken for sequencing was blood. This receptor was taken from a woman between 18 and 29 years old with Graves' hyperthyroidism. CDR3 in DNA: TGTGCCAGCAGTCAGGGGTATAGGCAGCCCCAGCATTTT. It codes for CASSQGYRQPQHF.